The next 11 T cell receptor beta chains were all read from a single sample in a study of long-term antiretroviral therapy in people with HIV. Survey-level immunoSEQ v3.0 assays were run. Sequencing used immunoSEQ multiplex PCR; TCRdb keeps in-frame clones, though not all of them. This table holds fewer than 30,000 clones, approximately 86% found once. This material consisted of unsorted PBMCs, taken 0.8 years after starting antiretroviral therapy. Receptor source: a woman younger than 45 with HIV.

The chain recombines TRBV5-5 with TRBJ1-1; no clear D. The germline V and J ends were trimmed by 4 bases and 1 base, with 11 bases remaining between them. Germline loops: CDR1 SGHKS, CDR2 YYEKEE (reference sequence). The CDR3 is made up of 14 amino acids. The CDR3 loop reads CASSVYPTNTEAFF. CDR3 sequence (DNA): TGTGCCAGCAGCGTATATCCGACGAACACTGAAGCTTTCTTT. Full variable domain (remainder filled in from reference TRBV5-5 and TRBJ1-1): DAGVTQSPTHLIKTRGQQVTLRCSPISGHKSVSWYQQVLGQGPQFIFQYYEKEERGRGNFPDRFSARQFPNYSSELNVNALLLGDSALYLCASSVYPTNTEAFFGQGTRLTVV.

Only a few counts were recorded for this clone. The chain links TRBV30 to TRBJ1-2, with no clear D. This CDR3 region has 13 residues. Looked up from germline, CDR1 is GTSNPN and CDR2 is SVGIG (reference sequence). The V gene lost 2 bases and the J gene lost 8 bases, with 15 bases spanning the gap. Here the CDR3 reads CAWSPGLREGYTF. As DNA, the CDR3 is TGTGCCTGGAGTCCCGGACTTCGGGAGGGCTACACCTTC. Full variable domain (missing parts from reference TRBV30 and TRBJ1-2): SQTIHQWPATLVQPVGSPLSLECTVEGTSNPNLYWYRQAAGRGLQLLFYSVGIGQISSEVPQNLSASRPQDRQFILSSKKLLLSDSGFYLCAWSPGLREGYTFGSGTRLTVV.

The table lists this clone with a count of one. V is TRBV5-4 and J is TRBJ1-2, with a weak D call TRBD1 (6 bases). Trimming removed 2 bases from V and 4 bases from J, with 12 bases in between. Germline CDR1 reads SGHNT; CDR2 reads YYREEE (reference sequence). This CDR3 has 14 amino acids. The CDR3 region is CASSLTQGSYGYTF. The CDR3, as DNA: TGTGCCAGCAGCTTAACACAGGGAAGCTATGGCTACACCTTC. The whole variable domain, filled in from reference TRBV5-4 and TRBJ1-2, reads ETGVTQSPTHLIKTRGQQVTLRCSSQSGHNTVSWYQQALGQGPQFIFQYYREEENGRGNFPPRFSGLQFPNYSSELNVNALELDDSALYLCASSLTQGSYGYTFGSGTRLTVV.

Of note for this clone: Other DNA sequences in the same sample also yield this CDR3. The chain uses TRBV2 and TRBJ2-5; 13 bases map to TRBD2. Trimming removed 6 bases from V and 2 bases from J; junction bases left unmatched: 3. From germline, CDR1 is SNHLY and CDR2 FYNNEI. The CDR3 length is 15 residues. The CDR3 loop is CASSGGLAGQETQYF. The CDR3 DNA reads TGTGCCAGCAGCGGGGGACTAGCGGGGCAAGAGACCCAGTACTTC.

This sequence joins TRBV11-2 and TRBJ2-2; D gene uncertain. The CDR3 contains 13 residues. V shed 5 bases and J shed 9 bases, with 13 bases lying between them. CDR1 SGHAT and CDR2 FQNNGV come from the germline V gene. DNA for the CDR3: TGTGCCAGCAGCCGCGACCGCCCAAGGGAGCTGTTTTTT. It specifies CASSRDRPRELFF.

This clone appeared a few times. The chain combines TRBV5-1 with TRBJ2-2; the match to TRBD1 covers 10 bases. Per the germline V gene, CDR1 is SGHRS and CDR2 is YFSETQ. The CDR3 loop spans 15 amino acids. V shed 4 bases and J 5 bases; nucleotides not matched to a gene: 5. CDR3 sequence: CASSGRTGGTGELFF. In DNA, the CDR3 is TGCGCCAGCAGCGGTCGGACAGGGGGGACCGGGGAGCTGTTTTTT.

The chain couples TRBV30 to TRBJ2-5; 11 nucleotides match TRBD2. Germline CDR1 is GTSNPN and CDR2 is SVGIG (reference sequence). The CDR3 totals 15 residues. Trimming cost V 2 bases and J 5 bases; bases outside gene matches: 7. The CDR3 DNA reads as TGTGCCTGGAGTCGAATTGGGACTAGCGGTGAGACCCAGTACTTC. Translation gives CAWSRIGTSGETQYF.

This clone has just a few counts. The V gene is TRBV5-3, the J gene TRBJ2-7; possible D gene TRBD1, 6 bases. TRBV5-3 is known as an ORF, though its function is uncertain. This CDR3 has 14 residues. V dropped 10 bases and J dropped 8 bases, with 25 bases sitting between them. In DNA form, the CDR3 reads TGTGCCTCCCCTCGGACAGTAATTAAATTTCAGCAGTACGTC. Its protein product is CASPRTVIKFQQYV.

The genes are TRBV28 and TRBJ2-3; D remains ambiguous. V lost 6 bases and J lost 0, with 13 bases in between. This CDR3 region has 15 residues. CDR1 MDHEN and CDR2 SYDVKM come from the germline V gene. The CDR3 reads CASRLTGASTDTQYF. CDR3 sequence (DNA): TGTGCCAGCAGGTTAACCGGTGCCAGCACAGATACGCAGTATTTT.

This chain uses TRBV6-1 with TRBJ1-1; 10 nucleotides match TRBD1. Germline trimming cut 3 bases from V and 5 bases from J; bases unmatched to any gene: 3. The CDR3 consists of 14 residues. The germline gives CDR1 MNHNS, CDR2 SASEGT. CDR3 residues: CASSETGGGTEAFF. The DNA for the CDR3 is TGTGCCAGCAGTGAGACAGGGGGCGGAACTGAAGCTTTCTTT.

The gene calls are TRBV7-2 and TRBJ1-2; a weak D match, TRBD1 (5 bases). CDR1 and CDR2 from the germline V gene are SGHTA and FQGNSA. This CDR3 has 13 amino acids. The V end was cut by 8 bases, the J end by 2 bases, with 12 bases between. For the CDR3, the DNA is TGTGCCAGCCAGTTAGCAGGGAACTATGGCTACACCTTC. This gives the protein CASQLAGNYGYTF.